Below, 9 T cell receptor beta chains from the same sample are listed, as sequenced in a study of shared clonotypes between healthy human individuals. Profiling relied on immunoSEQ multiplex PCR, and the TCRdb table lists in-frame clones only, not all of them. The sample holds 2 million to 2.5 million clones, 85% to 95% seen once. The sequenced material came from naive CD4+ T cells sorted from blood. Subset defined: CD45RA+ positively selected. The origin of the receptors is a man between 18 and 29 years old in good health.

The J gene is TRBJ2-7, the V gene TRBV5-1; 8 positions match TRBD1. CDR1 is SGHRS, CDR2 YFSETQ, per germline. CDR3 length equals 15 residues. V was pared by 5 bases and J by 5 bases, with 12 bases of the junction left unmatched. The CDR3 nucleotides are TGCGCCAGCAGTTCCGGACAGGGCTCCCTCCACGAGCAGTACTTC. Its protein product is CASSSGQGSLHEQYF. Complete variable domain (other parts from reference TRBV5-1 and TRBJ2-7): KAGVTQTPRYLIKTRGQQVTLSCSPISGHRSVSWYQQTPGQGLQFLFEYFSETQRNKGNFPGRFSGRQFSNSRSEMNVSTLELGDSALYLCASSSGQGSLHEQYFGPGTRLTVT.

The rearrangement joins TRBV5-1 to TRBJ2-1, with D unclear. There are 14 residues in the CDR3. The ends were cut back, 1 base at V and 6 bases at J, with 11 bases in the middle. The germline V gene has CDR1 SGHRS and CDR2 YFSETQ. The CDR3 nucleotides are TGCGCCAGCAGCTTGAATACGTGGGCCAATGAGCAGTTCTTC. Its protein product is CASSLNTWANEQFF.

The chain couples TRBV6-6 to TRBJ1-1, with D perhaps TRBD1 (5 bases). V lost 11 bases and J lost 1, with 11 bases in between. The germline V gene encodes CDR1 MNHNY and CDR2 SVGAGI (reference sequence). CDR3 length: 12 amino acids. The CDR3 reads CAGDSPNTEAFF. In DNA form, the CDR3 reads TGTGCCGGAGACAGTCCGAACACTGAAGCTTTCTTT.

The rearrangement links TRBV6-1 to TRBJ1-4, with D perhaps TRBD1 (6 bases). Germline values: CDR1 MNHNS, CDR2 SASEGT. This CDR3 has 14 amino acids. Deletions cut 5 bases from V and 7 bases from J, with 14 bases between. The CDR3 region has the DNA TGTGCCAGCAGTTTCGGGGGGGCCCGTGAAAAACTGTTTTTT. This sequence encodes CASSFGGAREKLFF.

The rearrangement joins TRBV5-8 to TRBJ2-2; TRBD2 matches at 8 bases. The CDR3 sequence is 17 residues long. Unmatched junction bases numbered 7, after V lost 2 bases and J lost 1 base. Germline-derived CDR1 and CDR2 are SGHTS and YDEGEE. For the CDR3, the DNA is TGTGCCAGCAGCTTTAATCTCGCGGGGGGGAACACCGGGGAGCTGTTTTTT. Protein product: CASSFNLAGGNTGELFF.

This clone showed up just once. With a far larger clone one base away, a read error is the likely cause. J is TRBJ1-1 and V is TRBV30; no reliable D call. The CDR3 consists of 11 residues. V was pared by 3 bases and J by 4 bases, with 6 bases between. Germline V gene sequence: CDR1 GTSNPN, CDR2 SVGIG (reference sequence). DNA for the CDR3: TGTGCCTGGAGCGTAACCACTGAAGCTTTCTTT. Translation: CAWSVTTEAFF.

The CDR3 reads CTSSQDLDEQFF. The CDR3 DNA reads as TGCACCAGCAGCCAAGATCTCGATGAGCAGTTCTTC. The rearrangement uses TRBV1 and TRBJ2-1; TRBD2 is the table's D call and was not checked against the DNA. TRBV1 counts as a pseudogene. The CDR3 length is 12 residues.

The genes are TRBV2 and TRBJ2-1; D gene uncertain. The germline V gene has CDR1 SNHLY and CDR2 FYNNEI. The CDR3 sequence is 13 residues long. V lost 5 bases and J lost 7, with 12 bases in between. The CDR3 DNA sequence: TGTGCCAGCAGTTCGGGCCTGCTGAATGAGCAGTTCTTC. As protein: CASSSGLLNEQFF.

CDR3 bases: TGTGCCAGCAGTTTATCCCCAACGGTGACTGGGGGGCCCCAGCATTTT. Its translation is CASSLSPTVTGGPQHF. The genes are TRBV27 and TRBJ1-5; tentative D call: TRBD1 (5 bases). V was cut by 0 bases and J by 9 bases, with 18 bases left in between. Germline V gene data show CDR1 as MNHEY and CDR2 as SMNVEV (reference sequence). The CDR3 spans 16 residues.